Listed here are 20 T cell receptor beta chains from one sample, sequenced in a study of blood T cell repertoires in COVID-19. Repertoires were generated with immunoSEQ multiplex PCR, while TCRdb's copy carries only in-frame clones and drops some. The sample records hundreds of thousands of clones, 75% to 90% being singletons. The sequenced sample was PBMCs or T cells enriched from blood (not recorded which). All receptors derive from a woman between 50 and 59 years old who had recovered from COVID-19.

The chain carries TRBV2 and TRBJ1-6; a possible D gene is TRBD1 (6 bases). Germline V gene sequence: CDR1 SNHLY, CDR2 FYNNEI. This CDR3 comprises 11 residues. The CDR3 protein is CAGRGNSPLHF. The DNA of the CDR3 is TGTGCGGGCAGGGGTAATTCACCCCTCCACTTT.

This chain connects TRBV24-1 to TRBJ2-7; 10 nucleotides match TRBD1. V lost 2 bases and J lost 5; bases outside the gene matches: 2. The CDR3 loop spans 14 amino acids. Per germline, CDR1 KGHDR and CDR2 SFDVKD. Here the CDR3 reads CATSDSGTGDEQYF. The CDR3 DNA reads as TGTGCCACCAGTGATTCCGGGACAGGGGACGAGCAGTACTTC.

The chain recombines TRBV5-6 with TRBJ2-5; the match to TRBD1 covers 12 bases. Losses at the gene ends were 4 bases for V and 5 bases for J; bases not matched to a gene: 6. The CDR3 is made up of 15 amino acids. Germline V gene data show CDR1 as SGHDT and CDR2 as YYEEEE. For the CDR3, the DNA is TGTGCCAGCAGCGGGGGGACAGGGGGCTTGGAGACCCAGTACTTC. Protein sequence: CASSGGTGGLETQYF.

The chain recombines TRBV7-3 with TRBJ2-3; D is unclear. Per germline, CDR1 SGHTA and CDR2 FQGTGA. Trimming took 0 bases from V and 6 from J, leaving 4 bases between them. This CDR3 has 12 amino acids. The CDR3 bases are TGTGCCAGCAGCTTAACCCATGATACGCAGTATTTT. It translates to CASSLTHDTQYF.

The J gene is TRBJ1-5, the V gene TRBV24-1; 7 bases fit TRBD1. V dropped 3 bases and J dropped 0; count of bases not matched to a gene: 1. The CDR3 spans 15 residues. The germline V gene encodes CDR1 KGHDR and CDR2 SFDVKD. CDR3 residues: CATSDNRGSNQPQHF. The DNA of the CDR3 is TGTGCCACCAGTGATAACAGGGGTAGCAATCAGCCCCAGCATTTT.

The CDR3 loop is CASSLEAGRTDTQYF. The CDR3 DNA follows: TGTGCCAGCAGCTTAGAAGCAGGTCGCACAGATACGCAGTATTTT. This chain uses TRBV7-8 with TRBJ2-3, with no clear D. This CDR3 spans 15 amino acids. V lost 1 base and J lost 1, with 9 bases in between. Germline V gene lookup returns CDR1 SGHVS and CDR2 FQNEAQ.

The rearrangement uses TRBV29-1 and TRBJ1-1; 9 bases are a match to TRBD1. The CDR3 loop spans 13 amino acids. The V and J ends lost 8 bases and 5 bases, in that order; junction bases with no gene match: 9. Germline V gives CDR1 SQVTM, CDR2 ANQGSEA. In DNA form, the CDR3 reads TGCAGCACCCTGGACAGGGGAGGAACTGAAGCTTTCTTT. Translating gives CSTLDRGGTEAFF.

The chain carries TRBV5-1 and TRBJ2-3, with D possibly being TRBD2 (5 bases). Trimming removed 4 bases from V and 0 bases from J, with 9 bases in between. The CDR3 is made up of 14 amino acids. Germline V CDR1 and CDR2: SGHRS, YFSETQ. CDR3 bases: TGCGCCAGCAGCGGGCGGACTAGCACAGATACGCAGTATTTT. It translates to CASSGRTSTDTQYF.

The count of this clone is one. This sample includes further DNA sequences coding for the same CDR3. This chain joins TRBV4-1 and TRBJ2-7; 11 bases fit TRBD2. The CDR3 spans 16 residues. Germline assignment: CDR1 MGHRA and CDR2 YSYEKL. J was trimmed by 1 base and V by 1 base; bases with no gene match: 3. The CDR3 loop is CASSQAGTSGSYEQYF. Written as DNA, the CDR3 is TGCGCCAGCAGCCAAGCCGGGACTAGCGGATCCTACGAGCAGTACTTC.

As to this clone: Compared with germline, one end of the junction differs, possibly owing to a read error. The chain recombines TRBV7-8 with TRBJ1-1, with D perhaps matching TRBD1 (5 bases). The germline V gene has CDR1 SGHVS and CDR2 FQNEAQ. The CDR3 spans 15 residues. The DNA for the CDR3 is TGTGCCAGCAGCCTATTCGCGGGGGTGAACGCTGAAGCTTTCTTT. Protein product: CASSLFAGVNAEAFF.

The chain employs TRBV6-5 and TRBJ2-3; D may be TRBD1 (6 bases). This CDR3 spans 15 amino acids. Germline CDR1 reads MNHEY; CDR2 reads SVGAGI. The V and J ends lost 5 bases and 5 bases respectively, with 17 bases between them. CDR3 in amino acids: CASSRNRVNLDTQYF. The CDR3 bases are TGTGCCAGCAGTCGAAACAGGGTTAATTTAGATACGCAGTATTTT.

The CDR3 loop reads CASSILLRVNYGYTF. The CDR3, as DNA: TGTGCCAGCAGTATCCTTTTGAGGGTCAACTATGGCTACACCTTC. The rearrangement joins TRBV28 to TRBJ1-2; D is uncertain. This CDR3 region has 15 residues. Per the germline V gene, CDR1 is MDHEN and CDR2 is SYDVKM. Trimming stripped 5 bases from V and 2 bases from J, with 15 bases between.

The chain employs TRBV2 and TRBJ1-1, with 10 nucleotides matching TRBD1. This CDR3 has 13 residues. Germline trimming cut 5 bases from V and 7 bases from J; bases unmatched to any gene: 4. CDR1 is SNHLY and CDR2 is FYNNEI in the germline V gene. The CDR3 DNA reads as TGTGCCAGCAGTCGGGACAGGGGTGATGAAGCTTTCTTT. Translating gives CASSRDRGDEAFF.

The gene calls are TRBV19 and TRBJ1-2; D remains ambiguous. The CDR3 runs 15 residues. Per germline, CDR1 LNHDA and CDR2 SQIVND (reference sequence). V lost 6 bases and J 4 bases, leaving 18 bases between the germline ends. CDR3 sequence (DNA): TGTGCCAGTAGCCGCGGGAACATCCTACTCTATGGCTACACCTTC. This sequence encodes CASSRGNILLYGYTF.

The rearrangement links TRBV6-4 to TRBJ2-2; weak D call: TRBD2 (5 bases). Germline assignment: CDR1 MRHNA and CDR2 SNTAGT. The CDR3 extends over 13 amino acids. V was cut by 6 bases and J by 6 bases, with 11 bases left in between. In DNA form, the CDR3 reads TGTGCCAGCAGCCCTACTAGGCCCGGGGAGCTGTTTTTT. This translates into CASSPTRPGELFF.

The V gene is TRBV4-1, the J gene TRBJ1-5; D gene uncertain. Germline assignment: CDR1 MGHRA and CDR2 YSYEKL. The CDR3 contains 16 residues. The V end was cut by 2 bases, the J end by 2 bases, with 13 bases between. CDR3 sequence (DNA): TGCGCCAGCAGCCAATCCATCACGCGGGGCAATCAGCCCCAGCATTTT. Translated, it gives CASSQSITRGNQPQHF.

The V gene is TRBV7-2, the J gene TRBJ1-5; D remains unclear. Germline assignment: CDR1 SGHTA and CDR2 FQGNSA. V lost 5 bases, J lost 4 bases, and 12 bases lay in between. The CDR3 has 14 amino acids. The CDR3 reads CASSPLWRNQPQHF. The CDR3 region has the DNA TGTGCCAGCAGCCCATTATGGAGAAATCAGCCCCAGCATTTT.

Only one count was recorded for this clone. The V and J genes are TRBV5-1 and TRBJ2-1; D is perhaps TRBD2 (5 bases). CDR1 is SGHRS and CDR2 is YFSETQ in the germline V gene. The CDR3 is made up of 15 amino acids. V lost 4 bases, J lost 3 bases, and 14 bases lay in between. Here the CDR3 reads CASSETGELYNEQFF. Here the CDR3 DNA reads TGCGCCAGCAGCGAGACCGGGGAGCTCTACAATGAGCAGTTCTTC.

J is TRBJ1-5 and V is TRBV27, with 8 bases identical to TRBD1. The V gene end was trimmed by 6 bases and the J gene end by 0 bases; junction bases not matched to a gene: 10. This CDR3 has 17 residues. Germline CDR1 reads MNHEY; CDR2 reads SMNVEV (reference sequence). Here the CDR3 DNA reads TGTGCCAGCAGCTTCGGGACAGGCCCCTATAGCAATCAGCCCCAGCATTTT. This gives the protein CASSFGTGPYSNQPQHF.

CDR3 protein: CASSLNGEVHGELFF. The CDR3, as DNA: TGTGCCAGCAGCCTCAACGGAGAGGTACACGGGGAGCTGTTTTTT. The gene calls are TRBV11-3 and TRBJ2-2; D gene uncertain. CDR3 length equals 15 residues. With 5 bases removed from V and 7 bases from J, the gap between germline ends came to 17 bases. The germline CDR1 and CDR2 sequences are SGHNT and YENEEA.